Reported below is one TCR beta chain. The entry originates in a study of blood T cell repertoires in COVID-19. Study-wide context: There were acute and convalescent COVID-19 samples, and they came from the United States, Italy and Spain.

Using immunoSEQ multiplex PCR, the repertoire was profiled, and TCRdb retains in-frame clones only, with some absent. Altogether 260,000 or so clones are present, roughly 89% being singletons, with the ten largest covering 2.6%. V shed 4 bases and J shed 11 bases, with 12 bases lying between them. CDR3 length: 12 residues. Participants were aged 18 to 89 years from more than 20 US areas. The chain carries TRBV12-3 or TRBV12-4 and TRBJ1-5; D uncertain. Source material: PBMCs or T cells enriched from blood (not recorded which). The TCR was taken from a woman in her thirties with acute COVID-19. The CDR3 region is CASSSDTWTQHF. The CDR3 DNA reads as TGTGCCAGCAGTTCAGACACATGGACCCAGCATTTT.